Presented here are 23 T cell receptor beta chains from one specimen sequenced in a study of breast tumors, draining lymph nodes, adjacent tissues. TCRdb passed the multiplex PCR reads through MiXCR, listing each CDR3 protein once. Altogether 83,000 or so distinct CDR3 sequences are present, roughly 20% being singletons, with the ten largest covering 2.4%. The lymph nodes were axillary draining lymph nodes from breast cancer patients. Material for sequencing was axillary lymph node tissue. The receptor source for this set is a female donor with breast cancer. Some clones in this sample may be carry-over from other donors' samples.

This clonotype was seen at least ten times. The chain has TRBV6-6 and TRBJ2-3, with 7 bases fitting TRBD1. Germline CDR1 is MNHNY and CDR2 is SVGAGI (reference sequence). This CDR3 region has 13 residues. After removal of 8 bases from V and 2 bases from J, the junction contained 4 bases not matched to a gene. CDR3 nucleotide sequence: TGTGCCAGCCGGGACAGCATCACAGATACGCAGTATTTT. Amino acids: CASRDSITDTQYF.

Ten or more counts support this clonotype. The genes are TRBV12-3 or TRBV12-4 and TRBJ2-1, with TRBD1 identical over 8 bases. Trimming cost V 5 bases and J 10 bases; bases outside gene matches: 7. The CDR3 is made up of 13 amino acids. CDR3: CASSRTGQGEQFF. The CDR3 DNA follows: TGTGCCAGCAGTAGGACAGGGCAGGGAGAGCAGTTCTTC.

This clonotype has at least ten counts. The chain recombines TRBV7-2 with TRBJ2-3; D may match TRBD1 or TRBD2 (5 bases each). From germline, CDR1 is SGHTA and CDR2 FQGNSA. V lost 1 base and J 2 bases, leaving 16 bases between the germline ends. This CDR3 spans 17 amino acids. The CDR3, as DNA: TGTGCCAGCAGCTTAGGTCCCCCTGGGACCGCCACAGATACGCAGTATTTT. Its translation is CASSLGPPGTATDTQYF. Complete variable domain (other parts from reference TRBV7-2 and TRBJ2-3): GAGVSQSPSNKVTEKGKDVELRCDPISGHTALYWYRQSLGQGLEFLIYFQGNSAPDKSGLPSDRFSAERTGGSVSTLTIQRTQQEDSAVYLCASSLGPPGTATDTQYFGPGTRLTVL.

This clonotype was counted a few times. The chain combines TRBV18 with TRBJ2-5, with D tentatively TRBD1 or TRBD2 (5 bases each). CDR1 is KGHSH, CDR2 LQKENI, per germline. V was pared by 5 bases and J by 5 bases, with 18 bases between. The CDR3 extends over 15 amino acids. CDR3 nucleotides: TGTGCCAGCTCAGGATCACCCGGGACGGGGGAGACCCAGTACTTC. Its translation: CASSGSPGTGETQYF.

Worth noting for this clonotype: This may be a read error: a much more frequent sequence differs by one nucleotide. V usage is TRBV12-5 and J usage is TRBJ2-3; D possibly corresponds to TRBD1 (6 bases). Looked up from germline, CDR1 is LGHNT and CDR2 is FRNRAP. This CDR3 has 14 amino acids. The CDR3 sequence is CARGSRQAPLTQYF. The CDR3 bases are TGTGCTAGAGGTTCTCGACAGGCCCCCCTTACGCAGTATTTT.

This clonotype has a count of ten or more. The chain uses TRBV6-5 and TRBJ2-7; a weak D match, TRBD2 (5 bases). With 2 bases removed from V and 6 bases from J, the gap between germline ends came to 11 bases. Germline V gene lookup returns CDR1 MNHEY and CDR2 SVGAGI. This CDR3 has 13 amino acids. The CDR3 region has the DNA TGTGCCAGCAGTTACCCGCTAGCAGGCGAGCAGTACTTC. Translation: CASSYPLAGEQYF.

Points on this clonotype: A read error may be the cause here, since a much bigger clone is one base away. This chain links TRBV5-4 with TRBJ1-2; 8 bases align to TRBD1. Germline V lookup: CDR1 SGHNT, CDR2 YYREEE (reference sequence). CDR3 length: 16 residues. This chain's CDR3 is CASSFPGQELNHGYTF. DNA of the CDR3: TGTGCCAGCAGCTTTCCGGGACAGGAGCTTAACCATGGCTACACCTTC.

This clonotype has ten or more counts. The chain employs TRBV20-1 and TRBJ2-7; D is unresolved. Germline loops: CDR1 DFQATT, CDR2 SNEGSKA (reference sequence). Deletions cut 5 bases from V and 5 bases from J, with 16 bases between. The CDR3 consists of 13 residues. CDR3 nucleotide sequence: TGCAGTGCTCCATTAGGTAGTTTGAACGAGCAGTACTTC. Protein sequence: CSAPLGSLNEQYF.

This clonotype was counted ten times or more. The rearrangement links TRBV13 to TRBJ2-5; the D gene is possibly TRBD2 (5 bases). Germline V gives CDR1 PRHDT, CDR2 FYEKMQ (reference sequence). Trimming cost V 4 bases and J 4 bases, with 13 bases left between them. CDR3 size: 14 residues. CDR3 coding DNA: TGTGCCAGCAGCTCGACAACTAGGCGAGAGACCCAGTACTTC. As protein: CASSSTTRRETQYF.

This clonotype was seen a few times. The V and J genes are TRBV30 and TRBJ2-1, with D perhaps TRBD2 (6 bases). CDR3 length equals 12 residues. V was trimmed by 5 bases and J by 8 bases, leaving 13 bases between them. CDR1 GTSNPN and CDR2 SVGIG come from the germline V gene (reference sequence). CDR3 residues: CAWGRGTDEQFF. CDR3 nucleotide sequence: TGTGCCTGGGGCCGGGGGACGGATGAGCAGTTCTTC. The variable domain in full, with the rest retrieved from reference TRBV30 and TRBJ2-1, is SQTIHQWPATLVQPVGSPLSLECTVEGTSNPNLYWYRQAAGRGLQLLFYSVGIGQISSEVPQNLSASRPQDRQFILSSKKLLLSDSGFYLCAWGRGTDEQFFGPGTRLTVL.

This clonotype was detected ten times or more. The gene calls are TRBV5-1 and TRBJ1-3; D is unclear. V lost 5 bases, J lost 0 bases, and 6 bases lay in between. Germline CDR1 SGHRS, CDR2 YFSETQ. The CDR3 extends over 13 amino acids. Written as DNA, the CDR3 is TGCGCCAGCAGTACGGTCTCTGGAAACACCATATATTTT. Translation: CASSTVSGNTIYF.

With regard to this clonotype: It is likely a read error, because the conserved phenylalanine at the end of the CDR3 is missing. This chain links TRBV28 with TRBJ2-3; D unclear. V dropped 1 base and J dropped 10 bases, with 12 bases sitting between them. CDR3 length: 13 amino acids. Germline values: CDR1 MDHEN, CDR2 SYDVKM. Here the CDR3 DNA reads TGTGCCAGCAGTTTATCGGACCCTCCGGCGCAGTATTTA. This encodes CASSLSDPPAQYL.

The table lists this clonotype with many counts. The chain recombines TRBV12-3 or TRBV12-4 with TRBJ1-6, with TRBD1 matching over 7 bases. The ends lost 5 bases at V and 4 bases at J; junction bases unmatched: 5. This CDR3 spans 15 amino acids. Here the CDR3 reads CASSIRDSYNSPLHF. CDR3 nucleotides: TGTGCCAGCAGTATAAGGGACAGTTATAATTCACCCCTCCACTTT.

This clonotype showed up many times. The rearrangement uses TRBV7-9 and TRBJ2-7; the D gene is possibly TRBD1 (6 bases). The germline CDR1 and CDR2 sequences are SEHNR and FQNEAQ (reference sequence). The CDR3 has 14 residues. Trimming shortened V by 6 bases and J by 0 bases, and 12 bases separated the two germline ends. CDR3 protein: CASRDRASSYEQYF. DNA of the CDR3: TGTGCCAGCAGGGACAGAGCCAGCTCCTACGAGCAGTACTTC.

This clonotype was observed at least ten times. The genes are TRBV10-3 and TRBJ1-6, with TRBD1 matching over 9 bases. J lost 8 bases, V lost 8 bases, and 4 bases had no gene match. CDR1 is ENHRY and CDR2 is SYGVKD in the germline V gene. The length of the CDR3 is 13 residues. Here the CDR3 reads CAIGDRADSPLHF. The CDR3, as DNA: TGTGCCATCGGGGACAGGGCTGATTCACCCCTCCACTTT.

This clonotype was observed a single time. This chain connects TRBV3-1 to TRBJ2-3, with D possibly matching TRBD2 (6 bases). Germline CDR1 reads LGHDT; CDR2 reads YNNKEL (reference sequence). The CDR3 is made up of 16 amino acids. Trimming pared 6 bases from V and 4 bases from J, leaving 20 bases between. CDR3: CASSRGRGSGADTQYF. CDR3 bases: TGTGCCAGCAGTCGAGGCCGGGGGAGTGGTGCAGATACGCAGTATTTT.

Many counts were recorded for this clonotype. The chain carries TRBV7-8 and TRBJ2-7, with 9 positions matching TRBD2. The ends lost 1 base at V and 4 bases at J; junction bases unmatched: 11. This CDR3 region has 17 residues. The V gene's germline CDR1 is SGHVS and CDR2 FQNEAQ. The CDR3 nucleotides are TGTGCCAGCAGCTTAGAGGGGCGGGCTAGCGGGACTTACGAGCAGTACTTC. Its protein product is CASSLEGRASGTYEQYF.

This clonotype was detected many times. The chain combines TRBV24-1 with TRBJ2-1, with 8 bases that match TRBD2. The CDR3 runs 16 residues. The junction had 10 bases not matched to a gene; V was cut back by 3 bases and J by 7 bases. Germline-derived CDR1 and CDR2 are KGHDR and SFDVKD. The CDR3 DNA follows: TGTGCCACCAGTGATAGGACGGGAGGGCCGAGGAATGAGCAGTTCTTC. It codes for CATSDRTGGPRNEQFF.

This clonotype showed up many times. This chain joins TRBV13 and TRBJ2-7; 8 nucleotides align to TRBD2. The ends lost 8 bases at V and 3 bases at J; junction bases unmatched: 0. CDR3 length: 11 residues. Germline CDR1 and CDR2: PRHDT and FYEKMQ (reference sequence). As DNA, the CDR3 is TGTGCCAGCGGGACTAGCTACGAGCAGTACTTC. It yields the protein CASGTSYEQYF. The full variable domain, its missing parts supplied by reference TRBV13 and TRBJ2-7, is AAGVIQSPRHLIKEKRETATLKCYPIPRHDTVYWYQQGPGQDPQFLISFYEKMQSDKGSIPDRFSAQQFSDYHSELNMSSLELGDSALYFCASGTSYEQYFGPGTRLTVT.

As for this clonotype: One base away lies a much larger clone, so this may be a sequencing read error. The V and J genes are TRBV9 and TRBJ1-2; D not certain. There are 13 residues in the CDR3. Germline V gives CDR1 SGDLS, CDR2 YYNGEE. Here the CDR3 DNA reads TGTGCCGGCAGCGGTTCGGGATATGTTGGCTACACCTTC. Its protein is CAGSGSGYVGYTF.

This clonotype was seen many times. This rearrangement joins TRBV7-2 to TRBJ2-7, with D unresolved. In germline, CDR1 is SGHTA, CDR2 FQGNSA. The V gene lost 1 base and the J gene lost 5 bases, with 15 bases spanning the gap. The CDR3 length is 15 residues. CDR3: CASSLGNYRPDEQYF. Here the CDR3 DNA reads TGTGCCAGCAGCTTAGGGAACTACCGACCAGACGAGCAGTACTTC.

The chain combines TRBV27 with TRBJ2-1, with 8 bases fitting TRBD2. The junction had 11 bases not matched to a gene; V was cut back by 5 bases and J by 8 bases. Germline V gene lookup returns CDR1 MNHEY and CDR2 SMNVEV (reference sequence). The CDR3 is 15 residues long. In nucleotides, the CDR3 is TGTGCCAGCAGTCGTGGACTAGCTAGTTCCCATGAGCAGTTCTTC. It encodes CASSRGLASSHEQFF.

This clonotype appeared many times. The chain combines TRBV4-1 with TRBJ2-3; D unclear. Germline CDR1 MGHRA, CDR2 YSYEKL. This CDR3 comprises 17 residues. Trimming stripped 6 bases from V and 4 bases from J, with 23 bases between. In DNA, the CDR3 is TGCGCCAGCAGAATCATGAGCCTGGATAGTGGGGCAGATACGCAGTATTTT. Translating gives CASRIMSLDSGADTQYF.